Listed below are T cell receptor beta chains from one sample, sequenced in a study of cytomegalovirus exposure and HLA in healthy donors. The protocol was immunoSEQ multiplex PCR, while the TCRdb copy is restricted to in-frame clones and leaves out a portion. The table has 150,000 to 200,000 clones, roughly 68% seen once. Sequencing was performed on PBMCs. These TCRs come from a man aged 30 to 45 in good health and CMV-seropositive. Each CDR3 is given with its conserved first and last residue. A D gene is named only where the DNA matches it firmly. A clone size is listed for some rows: how often the clone was seen (once, few, many), or a class if it is expanded.

DNA	CDR3	V	D	J	size	length
TGTGCCAGCAGCCGTCGACAGGGAGGCGAGCAGTACTTC	CASSRRQGGEQYF	TRBV5-4	NA	TRBJ2-7	NA	13
TGCGCCAGCAGCCCCCAAGCGGGGGATGCCTACGAGCAGTACTTC	CASSPQAGDAYEQYF	TRBV4-1	TRBD2	TRBJ2-7	NA	15
TGTGCCAGCAGTTTATCTAGCGTTGCTTCCGAGCAGTACTTC	CASSLSSVASEQYF	TRBV27	NA	TRBJ2-7	NA	14
TGTGCCAGCAGCCCATATTTGAGCGGGGGCAATGAGCAGTTCTTC	CASSPYLSGGNEQFF	TRBV14	TRBD2	TRBJ2-1	few	15
TGTGCCAGCAGCCCCCAAGGGGGGGAAGGCCGGCCCCAGCATTTT	CASSPQGGEGRPQHF	TRBV6-4	NA	TRBJ1-5	NA	15
TGCGCCAGCAGCCCGGGAGGATCCTATGGCTACACCTTC	CASSPGGSYGYTF	TRBV5-1	NA	TRBJ1-2	NA	13
TGTGCCAGCAGCTTAATTTCAGGGTGGGACACTGAAGCTTTCTTT	CASSLISGWDTEAFF	TRBV11-2	NA	TRBJ1-1	NA	15
TGTGCCAGCAGCTTTGACACGAGCAATCAGCCCCAGCATTTT	CASSFDTSNQPQHF	TRBV7-8	NA	TRBJ1-5	few	14
TGTGCCAGCTCACCAGAGCCGCACAGTGAGCAGTTCTTC	CASSPEPHSEQFF	TRBV18	NA	TRBJ2-1	NA	13
TGTGCCAGCAGCCGAAGCGGAAGAGGAGACAATGAGCAGTTCTTC	CASSRSGRGDNEQFF	TRBV6-6	NA	TRBJ2-1	few	15
TGTGCCAGCTCACTAGGGGCAGGGAATGAAAAACTGTTTTTT	CASSLGAGNEKLFF	TRBV18	NA	TRBJ1-4	NA	14
TGTGCCAGCAGCTTAGGCGGGTTGGTCAGCTCAGGCTCTGGAAACACCATATATTTT	CASSLGGLVSSGSGNTIYF	TRBV7-2	NA	TRBJ1-3	NA	19
TGTGCCAGCAACGGAGCAACAGGCCTGAGCAGGTTCTTC	CASNGATGLSRFF	TRBV2	NA	TRBJ2-1	NA	13
TGCGCCAGCTCTCATATAGTCGTATCGATGGCCAAAAACATTCAGTACTTC	CASSHIVVSMAKNIQYF	TRBV4-1	NA	TRBJ2-4	NA	17
TGTGCCATCAGTATAAGACAGGGGGAGCTGTTTTTT	CAISIRQGELFF	TRBV10-3	NA	TRBJ2-2	NA	12
TGTGCCAGCAGCGATACCCGGACAGGTGAAAAACTGTTTTTT	CASSDTRTGEKLFF	TRBV5-4	TRBD1	TRBJ1-4	NA	14
TGTGCCAGCAGTTACTCAGCGGTCAAGGGAGAGGCCCAGTACTTC	CASSYSAVKGEAQYF	TRBV6-5	NA	TRBJ2-5	NA	15
TGTGCCAGCAGCCCTGGACAGGGAAGGGTAATCTATGGCTACACCTTC	CASSPGQGRVIYGYTF	TRBV7-2	TRBD1	TRBJ1-2	NA	16
TGTGCCAGCAGCGTTTCCGGGACACTCTGGGAAAAACTGTTTTTT	CASSVSGTLWEKLFF	TRBV7-8	NA	TRBJ1-4	NA	15
TGCGCCAGCAGTGAGTCTACAGGGGGGTTGAACACTGAAGCTTTCTTT	CASSESTGGLNTEAFF	TRBV10-1	TRBD1	TRBJ1-1	once	16
TGTGCCAGCAGCTCTCCCGCGAGGGGCACAGATACGCAGTATTTT	CASSSPARGTDTQYF	TRBV7-2	NA	TRBJ2-3	few	15
TGTGCCACCAGCAGAAAAGGACTGGGATCTGAAGCTTTCTTT	CATSRKGLGSEAFF	TRBV15	NA	TRBJ1-1	NA	14
TGCGCCAGCAGTAGGGACAGGGGGTCTGAAGCTTTCTTT	CASSRDRGSEAFF	TRBV10-1	TRBD1	TRBJ1-1	NA	13
TGTGCCAGCAGCCGCTGGTCTAGCGGGAGTAGGGTTGAGCAGTTCTTC	CASSRWSSGSRVEQFF	TRBV7-3	TRBD2	TRBJ2-1	NA	16
TGTGCCAGCTCGTACAATACCGGGACAGGGGTGCGAGAGACCCAGTACTTC	CASSYNTGTGVRETQYF	TRBV18	TRBD1	TRBJ2-5	NA	17
TGTGCCAGCAGCTTAAAGGGACAGGGGTTCTACAATGAGCAGTTCTTC	CASSLKGQGFYNEQFF	TRBV7-8	TRBD1	TRBJ2-1	few	16
TGTGCCAGCAGCTTAGGGACAGGGCTTAACGAGCAGTACTTC	CASSLGTGLNEQYF	TRBV7-9	TRBD1	TRBJ2-7	NA	14
TGTGCCAGCAGCCAAGATTGGGGACTAGCATACAATGAGCAGTTCTTC	CASSQDWGLAYNEQFF	TRBV4-2	TRBD2	TRBJ2-1	NA	16
TGTGCCAGCAGCTTGTACCAGGGGCGCATAGATACGCAGTATTTT	CASSLYQGRIDTQYF	TRBV5-4	NA	TRBJ2-3	few	15
TGTGCCAGACAGACTAGCGCGGAGTTATACACAGATACGCAGTATTTT	CARQTSAELYTDTQYF	TRBV2	TRBD2	TRBJ2-3	NA	16
TGTGCCAGCAGCGTTTGGGCAGGGCCTAACACTGAAGCTTTCTTT	CASSVWAGPNTEAFF	TRBV9	NA	TRBJ1-1	NA	15
TGTGCCAGCAGTCTTATGGGGGCGGGAGGCTACGAGCAGTACTTC	CASSLMGAGGYEQYF	TRBV28	TRBD2	TRBJ2-7	few	15
TGTGCCAGTAGTATTACTCGAGAGTTCGGGACACCAAACACCGGGGAGCTGTTTTTT	CASSITREFGTPNTGELFF	TRBV19	NA	TRBJ2-2	few	19
TGTGCCAGCAAAACGCGGGAGATGGGTTACAATGAGCAGTTCTTC	CASKTREMGYNEQFF	TRBV7-2	TRBD2	TRBJ2-1	NA	15
TGTGCCAGCAGCTTAGTCCTAGCGGACTCCGAGCAGTACTTC	CASSLVLADSEQYF	TRBV11-2	TRBD2	TRBJ2-7	NA	14
TGTGCCATCAGTGCCGACACGTACTTCGGAAACACCATATATTTT	CAISADTYFGNTIYF	TRBV10-3	NA	TRBJ1-3	NA	15
TGTGCCAGTAGGTTAGCGGGAGGAGCCTACGAGCAGTACTTC	CASRLAGGAYEQYF	TRBV19	TRBD2	TRBJ2-7	NA	14
TGCGCCAGCAGTGGACAGAACGAAAAACTGTTTTTT	CASSGQNEKLFF	TRBV10-2	NA	TRBJ1-4	once	12
TGTGCCAGCAGCTTGGCGGGTAACAATGAGCAGTTCTTC	CASSLAGNNEQFF	TRBV5-4	NA	TRBJ2-1	NA	13
TGTGCCAGCAGTGAAGGTAGCGCTAACACCGGGGAGCTGTTTTTT	CASSEGSANTGELFF	TRBV6-1	NA	TRBJ2-2	many	15
TGTGCCAGCAGCTTATTCCCGGGCGGGCAAGAGACCCAGTACTTC	CASSLFPGGQETQYF	TRBV7-2	NA	TRBJ2-5	NA	15
TGTGCCAGCAGCGTAGAGCGGGCGATAGAGCTCGGGGAGCTGTTTTTT	CASSVERAIELGELFF	TRBV9	NA	TRBJ2-2	NA	16
TGTGCCAGCGGCCGGGGACAGACGAACACCGGGGAGCTGTTTTTT	CASGRGQTNTGELFF	TRBV4-2	TRBD1	TRBJ2-2	few	15
TGTGCCAGCAGCGCCGACAGGACCTCTGGGGCCAACGTCCTGACTTTC	CASSADRTSGANVLTF	TRBV7-3	NA	TRBJ2-6	few	16